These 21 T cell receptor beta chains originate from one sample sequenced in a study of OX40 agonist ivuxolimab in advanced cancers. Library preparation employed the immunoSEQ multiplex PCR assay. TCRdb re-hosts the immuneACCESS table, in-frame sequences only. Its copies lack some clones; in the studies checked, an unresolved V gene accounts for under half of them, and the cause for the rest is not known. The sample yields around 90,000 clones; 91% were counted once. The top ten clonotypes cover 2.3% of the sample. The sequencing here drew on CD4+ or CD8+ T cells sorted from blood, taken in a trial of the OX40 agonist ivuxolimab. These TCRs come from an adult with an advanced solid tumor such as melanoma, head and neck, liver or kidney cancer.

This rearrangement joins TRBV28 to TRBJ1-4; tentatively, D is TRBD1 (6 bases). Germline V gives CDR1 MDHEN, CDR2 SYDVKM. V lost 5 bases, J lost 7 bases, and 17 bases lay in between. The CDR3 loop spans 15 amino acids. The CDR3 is CASSPAQGNFEKLFF. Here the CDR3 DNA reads TGTGCCAGCAGTCCCGCACAGGGCAATTTTGAAAAACTGTTTTTT.

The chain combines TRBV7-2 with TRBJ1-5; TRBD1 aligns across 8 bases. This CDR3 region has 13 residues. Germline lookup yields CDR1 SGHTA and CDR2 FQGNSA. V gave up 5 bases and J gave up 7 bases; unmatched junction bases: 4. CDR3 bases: TGTGCCAGCAGCACGCGACAGGGGCAGCCCCAGCATTTT. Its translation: CASSTRQGQPQHF.

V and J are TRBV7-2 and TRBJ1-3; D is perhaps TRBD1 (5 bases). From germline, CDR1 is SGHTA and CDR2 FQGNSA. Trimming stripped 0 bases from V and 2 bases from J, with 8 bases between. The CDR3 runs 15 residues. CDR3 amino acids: CASSLAMGAGNTIYF. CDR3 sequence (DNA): TGTGCCAGCAGCTTAGCGATGGGGGCTGGAAACACCATATATTTT. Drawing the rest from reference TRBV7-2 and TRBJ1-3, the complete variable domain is GAGVSQSPSNKVTEKGKDVELRCDPISGHTALYWYRQSLGQGLEFLIYFQGNSAPDKSGLPSDRFSAERTGGSVSTLTIQRTQQEDSAVYLCASSLAMGAGNTIYFGEGSWLTVV.

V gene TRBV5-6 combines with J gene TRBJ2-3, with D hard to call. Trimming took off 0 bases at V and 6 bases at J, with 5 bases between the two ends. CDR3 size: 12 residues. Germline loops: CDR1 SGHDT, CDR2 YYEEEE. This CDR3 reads CASSLEPDTQYF. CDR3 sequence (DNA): TGTGCCAGCAGCTTGGAGCCTGATACGCAGTATTTT.

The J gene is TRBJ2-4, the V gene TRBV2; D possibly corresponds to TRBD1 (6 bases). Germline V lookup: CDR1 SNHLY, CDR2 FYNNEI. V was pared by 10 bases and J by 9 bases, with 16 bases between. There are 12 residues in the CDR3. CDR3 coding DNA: TGTGCCATGGGGGCCCCGGTGGGCATTCAGTACTTC. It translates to CAMGAPVGIQYF.

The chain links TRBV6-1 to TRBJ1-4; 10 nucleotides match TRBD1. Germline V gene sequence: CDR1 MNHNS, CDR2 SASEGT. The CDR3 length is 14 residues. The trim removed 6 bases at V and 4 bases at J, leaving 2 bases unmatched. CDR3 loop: CASRWTGGNEKLFF. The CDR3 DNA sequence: TGTGCCAGCAGATGGACAGGGGGTAATGAAAAACTGTTTTTT.

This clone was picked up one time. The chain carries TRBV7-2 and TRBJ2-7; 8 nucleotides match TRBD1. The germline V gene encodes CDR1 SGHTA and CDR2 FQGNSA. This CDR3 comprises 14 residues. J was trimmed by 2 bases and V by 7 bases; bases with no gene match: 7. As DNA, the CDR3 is TGTGCCAGCACCGAAAACAGGGGGACCTACGAGCAGTACTTC. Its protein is CASTENRGTYEQYF.

CDR3 amino acids: CASSLGGNYGYTF. The CDR3, as DNA: TGTGCCAGCAGCTTGGGCGGCAACTATGGCTACACCTTC. The chain uses TRBV7-6 and TRBJ1-2; no reliable D call. The CDR3 runs 13 residues. Trimming cost V 3 bases and J 2 bases, with 7 bases left between them. CDR1 SGHVS and CDR2 FNYEAQ come from the germline V gene.

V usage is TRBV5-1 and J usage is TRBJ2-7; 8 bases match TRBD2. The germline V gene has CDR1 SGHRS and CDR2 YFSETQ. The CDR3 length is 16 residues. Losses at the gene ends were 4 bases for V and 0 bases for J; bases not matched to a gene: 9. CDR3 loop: CASSPGRVQDSYEQYF. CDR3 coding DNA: TGCGCCAGCAGCCCCGGGAGGGTTCAGGACTCCTACGAGCAGTACTTC.

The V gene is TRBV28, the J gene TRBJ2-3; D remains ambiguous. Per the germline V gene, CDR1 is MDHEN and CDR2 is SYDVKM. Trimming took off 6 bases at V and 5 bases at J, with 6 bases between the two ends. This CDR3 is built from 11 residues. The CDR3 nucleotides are TGTGCCAGCAGCCCCCGAGATACGCAGTATTTT. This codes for CASSPRDTQYF.

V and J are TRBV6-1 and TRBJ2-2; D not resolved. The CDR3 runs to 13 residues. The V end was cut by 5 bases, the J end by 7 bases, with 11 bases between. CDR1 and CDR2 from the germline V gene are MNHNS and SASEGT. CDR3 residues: CASSPRLGGELFF. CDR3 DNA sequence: TGTGCCAGCAGTCCACGGCTCGGCGGGGAGCTGTTTTTT.

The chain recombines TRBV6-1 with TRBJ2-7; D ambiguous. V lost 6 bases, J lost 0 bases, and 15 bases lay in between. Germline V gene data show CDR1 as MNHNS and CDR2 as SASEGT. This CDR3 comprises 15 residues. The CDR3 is CASRLSGASSYEQYF. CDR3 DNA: TGTGCCAGCAGATTATCGGGCGCTAGCTCCTACGAGCAGTACTTC.

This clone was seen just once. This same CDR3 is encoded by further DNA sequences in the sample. The CDR3 protein is CASSETGVRGNEQFF. CDR3 DNA sequence: TGTGCCAGCAGCGAGACCGGGGTACGTGGCAATGAGCAGTTCTTC. The V gene is TRBV25-1, the J gene TRBJ2-1; TRBD2 might be the D (5 bases). This CDR3 is built from 15 residues. V gave up 6 bases and J gave up 6 bases, with 18 bases separating them. Germline V lookup: CDR1 MGHDK, CDR2 SYGVNS.

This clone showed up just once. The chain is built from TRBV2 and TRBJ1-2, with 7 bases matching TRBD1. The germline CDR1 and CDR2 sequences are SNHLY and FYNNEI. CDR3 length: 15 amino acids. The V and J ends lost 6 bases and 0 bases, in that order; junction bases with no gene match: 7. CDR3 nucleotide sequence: TGTGCCAGCAGGGCCCCGGGGACAGCTAACTATGGCTACACCTTC. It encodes CASRAPGTANYGYTF. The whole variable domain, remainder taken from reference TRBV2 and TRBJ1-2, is EPEVTQTPSHQVTQMGQEVILRCVPISNHLYFYWYRQILGQKVEFLVSFYNNEISEKSEIFDDQFSVERPDGSNFTLKIRSTKLEDSAMYFCASRAPGTANYGYTFGSGTRLTVV.

CDR3 DNA sequence: TGTGCCAGCAGCGTTGGGGGAGAGGCCGGGGAGCTGTTTTTT. It codes for CASSVGGEAGELFF. This rearrangement joins TRBV9 to TRBJ2-2, with D perhaps assigned TRBD1 or TRBD2 (5 bases each). The CDR3 is 14 residues long. The V and J ends lost 2 bases and 6 bases respectively, with 11 bases between them. Germline lookup yields CDR1 SGDLS and CDR2 YYNGEE.

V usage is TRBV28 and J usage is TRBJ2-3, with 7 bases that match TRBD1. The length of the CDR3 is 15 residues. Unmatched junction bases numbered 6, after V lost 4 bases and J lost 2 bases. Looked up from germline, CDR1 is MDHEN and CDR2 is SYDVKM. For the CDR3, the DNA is TGTGCCAGCAGTTCCGGGACAGCAAACACAGATACGCAGTATTTT. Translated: CASSSGTANTDTQYF.

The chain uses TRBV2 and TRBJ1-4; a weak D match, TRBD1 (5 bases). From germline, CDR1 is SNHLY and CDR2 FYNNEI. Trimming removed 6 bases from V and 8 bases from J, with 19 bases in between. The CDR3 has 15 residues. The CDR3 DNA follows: TGTGCCAGCAGGGGACCAGCAGGTTTCAACGAAAAACTGTTTTTT. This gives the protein CASRGPAGFNEKLFF.

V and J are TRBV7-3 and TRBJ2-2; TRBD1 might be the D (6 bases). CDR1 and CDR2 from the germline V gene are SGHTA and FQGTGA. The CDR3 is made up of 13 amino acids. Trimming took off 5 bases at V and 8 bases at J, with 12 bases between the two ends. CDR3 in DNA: TGTGCCAGCAGCCAACAGGGTGAGGGGGAGCTGTTTTTT. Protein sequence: CASSQQGEGELFF.

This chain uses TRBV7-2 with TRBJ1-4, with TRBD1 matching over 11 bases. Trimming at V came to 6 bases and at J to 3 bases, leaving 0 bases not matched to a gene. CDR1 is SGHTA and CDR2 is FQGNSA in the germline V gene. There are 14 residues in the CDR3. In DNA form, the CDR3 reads TGTGCCAGCAGGGGACAGGGGGCTAATGAAAAACTGTTTTTT. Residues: CASRGQGANEKLFF.

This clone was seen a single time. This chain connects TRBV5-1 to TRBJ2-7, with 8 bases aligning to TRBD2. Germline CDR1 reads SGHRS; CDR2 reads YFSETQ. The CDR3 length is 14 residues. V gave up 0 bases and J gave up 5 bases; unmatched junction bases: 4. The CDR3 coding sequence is TGCGCCAGCAGCTTGGGCGGGGGGAGCGACGAGCAGTACTTC. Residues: CASSLGGGSDEQYF.

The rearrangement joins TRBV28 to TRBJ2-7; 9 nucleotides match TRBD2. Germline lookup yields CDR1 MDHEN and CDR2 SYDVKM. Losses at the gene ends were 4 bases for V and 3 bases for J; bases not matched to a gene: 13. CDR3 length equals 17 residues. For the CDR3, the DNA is TGTGCCAGCAGTTCTCTCCTTCTTAGCGGGGGTCGCTACGAGCAGTACTTC. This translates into CASSSLLLSGGRYEQYF.